The 4 T cell receptor beta chains below come from one sample, sequenced in a study of T cells in Graves' hyperthyroidism and ophthalmopathy. The source material, RNA transcripts, was used to amplify TCR beta CDR3 regions. The primer set for the first-round RT-PCR of the TCR CDR3 was HTBI. TCRdb reprocessed the multiplex PCR reads via MiXCR and lists one record per CDR3 protein. The table records around 580,000 distinct CDR3 sequences, 46% of them present only once. The sequenced material came from peripheral blood or thyroid tissue (not recorded which). Receptors originate from a woman younger than 35 with Graves' hyperthyroidism.

This clonotype occurred many times. The CDR3 loop reads CASSEPGILPDGYTF. CDR3 bases: TGTGCCAGCAGTGAACCAGGGATCTTGCCGGATGGCTACACCTTC. The chain links TRBV25-1 to TRBJ1-2; D possibly corresponds to TRBD1 (5 bases). CDR1 is MGHDK, CDR2 SYGVNS, per germline. Trimming cost V 2 bases and J 6 bases, with 16 bases left between them. This CDR3 comprises 15 residues.

V gene TRBV29-1 combines with J gene TRBJ1-2, with 9 nucleotides matching TRBD1. The germline CDR1 and CDR2 sequences are SQVTM and ANQGSEA. Germline trimming cut 1 base from V and 5 bases from J; bases unmatched to any gene: 11. There are 16 residues in the CDR3. Written as DNA, the CDR3 is TGCAGCGTTGAAGGCGGGGGACAGGGATTCAATTATGGCTACACCTTC. The encoded protein is CSVEGGGQGFNYGYTF.

At least ten counts were recorded for this clonotype. The chain recombines TRBV15 with TRBJ2-3; D call uncertain. The CDR3 has 14 amino acids. The germline V gene encodes CDR1 LNHNV and CDR2 YYDKDF (reference sequence). Trimming cost V 3 bases and J 2 bases, with 9 bases left between them. CDR3 protein: CATSSIDSTDTQYF. The CDR3 DNA reads TGTGCCACCAGCAGTATCGACTCCACAGATACGCAGTATTTT. Filled out from reference TRBV15 and TRBJ2-3, the complete variable domain reads DAMVIQNPRYQVTQFGKPVTLSCSQTLNHNVMYWYQQKSSQAPKLLFHYYDKDFNNEADTPDNFQSRRPNTSFCFLDIRSPGLGDTAMYLCATSSIDSTDTQYFGPGTRLTVL.

The chain is built from TRBV5-8 and TRBJ2-5, with 7 bases matching TRBD1. V was pared by 3 bases and J by 0 bases, with 5 bases of the junction left unmatched. CDR1 is SGHTS, CDR2 YDEGEE, per germline. This CDR3 has 15 amino acids. The CDR3 DNA is TGTGCCAGCAGCTCCCGGGACAGATACCAAGAGACCCAGTACTTC. Amino acids: CASSSRDRYQETQYF.